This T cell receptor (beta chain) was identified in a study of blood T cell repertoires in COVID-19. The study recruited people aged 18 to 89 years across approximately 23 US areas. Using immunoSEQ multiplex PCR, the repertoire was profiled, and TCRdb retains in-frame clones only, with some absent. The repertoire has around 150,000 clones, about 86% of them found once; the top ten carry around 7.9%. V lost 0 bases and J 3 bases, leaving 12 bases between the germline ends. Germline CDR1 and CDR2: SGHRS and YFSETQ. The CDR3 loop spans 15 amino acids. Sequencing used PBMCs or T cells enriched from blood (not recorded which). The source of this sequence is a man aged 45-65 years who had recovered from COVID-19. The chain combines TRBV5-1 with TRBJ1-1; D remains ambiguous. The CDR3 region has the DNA TGCGCCAGCAGCTTGGAGAGTGAATTGTACACTGAAGCTTTCTTT. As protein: CASSLESELYTEAFF. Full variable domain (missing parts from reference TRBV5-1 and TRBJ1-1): KAGVTQTPRYLIKTRGQQVTLSCSPISGHRSVSWYQQTPGQGLQFLFEYFSETQRNKGNFPGRFSGRQFSNSRSEMNVSTLELGDSALYLCASSLESELYTEAFFGQGTRLTVV.